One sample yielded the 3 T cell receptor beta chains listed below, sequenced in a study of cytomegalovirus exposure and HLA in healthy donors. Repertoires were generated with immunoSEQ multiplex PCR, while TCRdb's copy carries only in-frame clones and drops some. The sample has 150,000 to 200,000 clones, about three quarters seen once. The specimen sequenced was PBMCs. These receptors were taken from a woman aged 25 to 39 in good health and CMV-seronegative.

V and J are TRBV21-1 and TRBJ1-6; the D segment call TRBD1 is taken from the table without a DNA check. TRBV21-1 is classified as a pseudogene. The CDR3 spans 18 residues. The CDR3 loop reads CASRLTGGSFSYNSPLHF. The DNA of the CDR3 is TGTGCCAGCAGGCTTACAGGGGGCTCATTCTCCTATAATTCACCCCTCCACTTT.

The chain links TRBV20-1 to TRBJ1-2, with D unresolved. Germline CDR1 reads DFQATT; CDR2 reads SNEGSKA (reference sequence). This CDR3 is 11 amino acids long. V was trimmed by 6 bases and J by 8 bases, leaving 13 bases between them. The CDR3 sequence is CSAYYSWGYTF. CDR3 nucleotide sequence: TGCAGTGCCTACTATTCTTGGGGCTACACCTTC.

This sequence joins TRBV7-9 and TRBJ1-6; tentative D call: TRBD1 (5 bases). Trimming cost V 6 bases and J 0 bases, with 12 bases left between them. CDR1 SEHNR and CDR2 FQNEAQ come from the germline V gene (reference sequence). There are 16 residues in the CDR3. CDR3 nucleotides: TGTGCCAGCAGGAAGGGGTGGAGCTCCTATAATTCACCCCTCCACTTT. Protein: CASRKGWSSYNSPLHF.